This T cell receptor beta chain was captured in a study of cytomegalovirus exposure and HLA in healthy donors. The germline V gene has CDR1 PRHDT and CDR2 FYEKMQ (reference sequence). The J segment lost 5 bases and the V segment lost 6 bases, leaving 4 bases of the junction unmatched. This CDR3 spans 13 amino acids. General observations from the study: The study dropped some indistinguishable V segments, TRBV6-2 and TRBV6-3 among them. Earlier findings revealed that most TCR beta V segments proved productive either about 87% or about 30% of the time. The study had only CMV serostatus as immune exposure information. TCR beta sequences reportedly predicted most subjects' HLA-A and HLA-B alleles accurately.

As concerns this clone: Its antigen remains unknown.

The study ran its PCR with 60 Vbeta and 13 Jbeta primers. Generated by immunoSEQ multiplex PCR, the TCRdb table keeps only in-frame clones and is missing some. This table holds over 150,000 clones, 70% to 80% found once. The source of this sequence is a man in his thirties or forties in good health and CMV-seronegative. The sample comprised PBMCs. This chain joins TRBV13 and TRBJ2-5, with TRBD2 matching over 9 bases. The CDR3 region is CASRASGVETQYF. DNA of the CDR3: TGTGCCAGCAGGGCTAGCGGGGTGGAGACCCAGTACTTC. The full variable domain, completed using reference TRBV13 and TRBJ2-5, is AAGVIQSPRHLIKEKRETATLKCYPIPRHDTVYWYQQGPGQDPQFLISFYEKMQSDKGSIPDRFSAQQFSDYHSELNMSSLELGDSALYFCASRASGVETQYFGPGTRLLVL.